This entry concerns a single T cell receptor beta chain. Antigen: not known. The sample originates from a study of T cell repertoires in cytomegalovirus infection. The V and J ends lost 6 bases and 2 bases respectively, with 17 bases between them. Germline CDR1 DFQATT, CDR2 SNEGSKA (reference sequence). The CDR3 runs 14 residues. TCRdb recomputed calls from the reads with MiXCR, one row per CDR3 protein. The sample lists over 120,000 distinct CDR3 sequences, roughly 32% occurring once. The receptor's source is a human donor in good health (CMV status not recorded). Some clones in this sample may be carry-over from other donors' samples. This chain links TRBV20-1 with TRBJ2-7; D ambiguous. Here the sequenced sample was CD8+ T cells from cultured PBMCs, taken from culture after CMV antigen stimulation. In DNA form, the CDR3 reads TGCAGTGCCAACCGGATCACGCGTACCTACGAGCAGTACTTC. This sequence encodes CSANRITRTYEQYF.